This T cell receptor beta chain emerged from a study of regulatory T cells in long-lasting Graves disease. Sample time point: newly diagnosed GD, antithyroid drugs for less than 3 months. Scientists built the TCR library using RNA that was extracted from PBMCs. Arm-PCR with iRepertoire HTBI primers amplified the CDR3 regions for these TCR beta libraries. TCRdb re-called the multiplex PCR reads through MiXCR, storing one row per CDR3 protein. The sample lists 400,000 to 450,000 distinct CDR3 sequences; about 15% were seen once. The CDR3 is 14 residues long. V lost 4 bases and J lost 9, with 18 bases in between. Germline V CDR1 and CDR2: GTSNPN, SVGIG (reference sequence). The same data also contributed to another study, on T cells in Graves' hyperthyroidism and ophthalmopathy. As reported in that work: Patients aged 18 to 65 with hyperthyroidism were newly diagnosed, with duration under 2 months. Researchers report that a 13 V-J model separated ophthalmopathy from stable hyperthyroidism.

The receptor's source is a woman aged 25 to 39 with Graves disease. V usage is TRBV30 and J usage is TRBJ2-2, with D perhaps assigned TRBD1 or TRBD2 (5 bases each). Here the sequenced sample was peripheral blood mononuclear cells (PBMCs), taken at new diagnosis, from a patient treated with antithyroid drugs. The chain's CDR3 is CAWNGRDAERELFF. DNA for the CDR3: TGTGCCTGGAATGGCCGGGACGCCGAAAGGGAGCTGTTTTTT. The variable domain in full, with the rest retrieved from reference TRBV30 and TRBJ2-2, is SQTIHQWPATLVQPVGSPLSLECTVEGTSNPNLYWYRQAAGRGLQLLFYSVGIGQISSEVPQNLSASRPQDRQFILSSKKLLLSDSGFYLCAWNGRDAERELFFGEGSRLTVL.